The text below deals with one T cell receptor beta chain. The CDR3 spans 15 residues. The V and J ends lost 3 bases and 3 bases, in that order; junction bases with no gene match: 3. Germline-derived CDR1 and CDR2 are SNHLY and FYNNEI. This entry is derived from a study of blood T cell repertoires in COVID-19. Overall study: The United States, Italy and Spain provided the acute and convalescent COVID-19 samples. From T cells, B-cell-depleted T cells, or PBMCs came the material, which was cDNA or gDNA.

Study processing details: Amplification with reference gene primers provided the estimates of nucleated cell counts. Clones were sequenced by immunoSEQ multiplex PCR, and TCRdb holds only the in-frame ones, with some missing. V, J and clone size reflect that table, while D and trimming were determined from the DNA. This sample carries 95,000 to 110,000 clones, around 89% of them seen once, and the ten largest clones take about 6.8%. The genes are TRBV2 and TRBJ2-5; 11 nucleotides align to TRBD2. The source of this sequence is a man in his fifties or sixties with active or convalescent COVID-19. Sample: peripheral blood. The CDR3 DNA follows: TGTGCCAGCAGTGACAGGGGACTAGCGGAAGAGACCCAGTACTTC. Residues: CASSDRGLAEETQYF.